Shown below are 20 T cell receptor beta chains from a single sample sequenced in a study of T cell responses to AZD1222 COVID-19 vaccine. Using immunoSEQ multiplex PCR, the repertoire was profiled, and TCRdb retains in-frame clones only, with some absent. The profile shows hundreds of thousands of clones, around 93% of them singletons. The source material was peripheral blood, sampled on day 0 of MenACWY control vaccination. The receptors here all came from an adult in good health.

The gene calls are TRBV29-1 and TRBJ2-5, with 8 bases matching TRBD2. This CDR3 contains 13 residues. V lost 2 bases, J lost 6 bases, and 5 bases stayed unmatched. CDR1 is SQVTM and CDR2 is ANQGSEA in the germline V gene. The CDR3 region is CSVERGGRQTQYF. The CDR3 nucleotides read TGCAGCGTTGAACGGGGGGGCCGCCAGACCCAGTACTTC.

The rearrangement links TRBV18 to TRBJ2-5; D is undetermined. The V end was cut by 6 bases, the J end by 5 bases, with 16 bases between. Germline assignment: CDR1 KGHSH and CDR2 LQKENI. This CDR3 region has 14 residues. The CDR3 DNA follows: TGTGCCAGCTCCCAAGGACGGGCAATGGAGACCCAGTACTTC. It encodes CASSQGRAMETQYF.

The chain joins TRBV18 to TRBJ2-7; 9 bases map to TRBD1. Germline loops: CDR1 KGHSH, CDR2 LQKENI. The CDR3 has 15 residues. With 1 base clipped from V and 6 bases from J, the junction kept 7 bases outside the gene matches. The CDR3 coding sequence is TGTGCCAGCTCACCACTAGGGACAGGGCCCGGCGAGCAGTACTTC. As protein: CASSPLGTGPGEQYF. The full variable domain, its missing parts supplied by reference TRBV18 and TRBJ2-7, is NAGVMQNPRHLVRRRGQEARLRCSPMKGHSHVYWYRQLPEEGLKFMVYLQKENIIDESGMPKERFSAEFPKEGPSILRIQQVVRGDSAAYFCASSPLGTGPGEQYFGPGTRLTVT.

The chain recombines TRBV20-1 with TRBJ2-1, with D possibly called TRBD1 or TRBD2 (5 bases each). Germline CDR1 DFQATT, CDR2 SNEGSKA (reference sequence). With 0 bases removed from V and 10 bases from J, the gap between germline ends came to 7 bases. The CDR3 length is 11 residues. CDR3: CSARDRGEQFF. The CDR3 coding sequence is TGCAGTGCTAGAGATCGGGGCGAGCAGTTCTTC.

The J gene is TRBJ1-1, the V gene TRBV7-8; D is unresolved. There are 15 residues in the CDR3. Germline assignment: CDR1 SGHVS and CDR2 FQNEAQ. Trimming cost V 2 bases and J 0 bases, with 10 bases left between them. CDR3 coding DNA: TGTGCCAGCAGCTTAACGTGGTCCCTGAACACTGAAGCTTTCTTT. Translation: CASSLTWSLNTEAFF.

V usage is TRBV5-1 and J usage is TRBJ2-2; 7 nucleotides line up with TRBD1. The CDR3 consists of 15 residues. V lost 5 bases, J lost 0 bases, and 4 bases stayed unmatched. CDR1 and CDR2 from the germline V gene are SGHRS and YFSETQ. The CDR3 region is CASRPGTANTGELFF. CDR3 nucleotide sequence: TGCGCCAGCAGGCCCGGGACAGCGAACACCGGGGAGCTGTTTTTT.

The J gene is TRBJ2-1, the V gene TRBV7-9; TRBD1 matches 8 bases. CDR1 is SEHNR and CDR2 is FQNEAQ in the germline V gene (reference sequence). J lost 7 bases, V lost 5 bases, and 4 bases had no gene match. This CDR3 has 13 amino acids. CDR3 loop: CASSRTGMNEQFF. In DNA form, the CDR3 reads TGTGCCAGCAGCAGGACAGGGATGAATGAGCAGTTCTTC.

V gene TRBV28 combines with J gene TRBJ1-1, with TRBD1 as a possible D gene (5 bases). With 6 bases removed from V and 0 bases from J, the gap between germline ends came to 29 bases. CDR3 length: 20 residues. The V gene's germline CDR1 is MDHEN and CDR2 SYDVKM. The CDR3 reads CASRFQTPRVRAYLNTEAFF. The CDR3 nucleotides are TGTGCCAGCAGGTTTCAAACGCCCAGGGTAAGGGCCTACTTGAACACTGAAGCTTTCTTT.

This chain links TRBV4-1 with TRBJ1-3; D remains unclear. Trimming took 1 base from V and 0 from J, leaving 13 bases between them. Germline CDR1 and CDR2: MGHRA and YSYEKL. The CDR3 has 17 amino acids. CDR3 sequence: CASSQVEYSSSGNTIYF. CDR3 coding DNA: TGCGCCAGCAGCCAAGTGGAGTACAGTAGCTCTGGAAACACCATATATTTT.

This rearrangement joins TRBV11-2 to TRBJ1-2, with no clear D. Germline CDR1 reads SGHAT; CDR2 reads FQNNGV. There are 14 residues in the CDR3. V lost 5 bases and J lost 4, with 14 bases in between. The CDR3 DNA follows: TGTGCCAGCAGCCTCCAGGCGGCCGGCTATGGCTACACCTTC. Translating gives CASSLQAAGYGYTF.

This clone was seen a few times. The V gene is TRBV3-1 (or the pseudogene TRBV3-2), the J gene TRBJ1-2; TRBD1 matches at 8 bases. V shed 3 bases, J shed 6 bases, and the junction held 6 bases outside the gene matches. CDR3 size: 14 residues. CDR1 LGHDT and CDR2 YNNKEL come from the germline V gene (reference sequence). In nucleotides, the CDR3 is TGTGCCAGCAGCCAGTTGCAGGGGGCAGATGGCTACACCTTC. Residues: CASSQLQGADGYTF.

The CDR3 sequence is CASSPGQSDAYGYTF. CDR3 bases: TGCGCCAGCAGCCCGGGACAGTCCGACGCCTATGGCTACACCTTC. The chain combines TRBV4-1 with TRBJ1-2; 7 bases align to TRBD1. The CDR3 contains 15 residues. CDR1 and CDR2 (germline): MGHRA, YSYEKL. Trimming cost V 4 bases and J 4 bases; bases outside gene matches: 9.

CDR3 protein: CASSLARAGSGNTIYF. The CDR3, as DNA: TGTGCCAGCAGCTTAGCGAGGGCAGGCTCTGGAAACACCATATATTTT. The V gene is TRBV7-6, the J gene TRBJ1-3; D unresolved. Per germline, CDR1 SGHVS and CDR2 FNYEAQ. Trimming took off 0 bases at V and 0 bases at J, with 9 bases between the two ends. This CDR3 has 16 residues. Filled out from reference TRBV7-6 and TRBJ1-3, the complete variable domain reads GAGVSQSPRYKVTKRGQDVALRCDPISGHVSLYWYRQALGQGPEFLTYFNYEAQQDKSGLPNDRFSAERPEGSISTLTIQRTEQRDSAMYRCASSLARAGSGNTIYFGEGSWLTVV.

J is TRBJ2-5 and V is TRBV18; 11 bases fit TRBD1. The CDR3 length is 15 residues. Per germline, CDR1 KGHSH and CDR2 LQKENI. Trimming took 1 base from V and 5 from J; bases not matched to a gene: 3. CDR3 in DNA: TGTGCCAGCTCACCACGGACAGGGGGCGTTGAGACCCAGTACTTC. It specifies CASSPRTGGVETQYF.

This clone was recorded once. Other DNA sequences in the sample encode the same CDR3. V gene TRBV5-1 combines with J gene TRBJ1-2; D is uncertain. The CDR3 is made up of 13 amino acids. Trimming removed 0 bases at V and 4 bases at J, with 7 bases between. CDR1 SGHRS and CDR2 YFSETQ come from the germline V gene. The CDR3 sequence: CASSLGGGYGYTF. The DNA for the CDR3 is TGCGCCAGCAGCTTGGGGGGAGGCTATGGCTACACCTTC.

Concerning this clone itself: A much larger clone is a single base away; this may be a read error. The chain recombines TRBV5-1 with TRBJ2-7; D gene uncertain. This CDR3 has 13 amino acids. Between the trimmed V and J ends, which lost 2 bases and 2 bases, there was a span of 8 bases. The V gene's germline CDR1 is SGHRS and CDR2 YFSETQ. CDR3 residues: CASSFDGAYEQYF. In nucleotides, the CDR3 is TGCGCCAGCAGCTTCGACGGAGCCTACGAGCAGTACTTC.

The chain carries TRBV30 and TRBJ1-5; D is ambiguous. CDR1 GTSNPN and CDR2 SVGIG come from the germline V gene (reference sequence). The CDR3 is 13 residues long. V was pared by 0 bases and J by 4 bases, with 7 bases between. This CDR3 is CAWSVGVNQPQHF. The CDR3 DNA reads as TGTGCCTGGAGTGTAGGTGTAAATCAGCCCCAGCATTTT.

This chain joins TRBV7-9 and TRBJ1-4; D unresolved. This CDR3 has 14 amino acids. Germline loops: CDR1 SEHNR, CDR2 FQNEAQ (reference sequence). Trimming pared 5 bases from V and 5 bases from J, leaving 12 bases between. The CDR3 nucleotides are TGTGCCAGCAGCGTCACCTTGAAGAATGAAAAACTGTTTTTT. As protein: CASSVTLKNEKLFF.

The genes are TRBV19 and TRBJ1-6; D uncertain. Germline CDR1 and CDR2: LNHDA and SQIVND (reference sequence). The length of the CDR3 is 14 residues. V dropped 11 bases and J dropped 2 bases, with 13 bases sitting between them. This CDR3 is CAASTAAYNSPLHF. The DNA for the CDR3 is TGTGCCGCCTCAACGGCAGCCTATAATTCACCCCTCCACTTT.

The J gene is TRBJ2-4, the V gene TRBV7-9; D possibly corresponds to TRBD2 (5 bases). V lost 0 bases and J 1 base, leaving 13 bases between the germline ends. CDR1 is SEHNR, CDR2 FQNEAQ, per germline (reference sequence). The CDR3 extends over 17 amino acids. Here the CDR3 DNA reads TGTGCCAGCAGCTTAGCTGGGAAGAGCGGTGCCAAAAACATTCAGTACTTC. The encoded protein is CASSLAGKSGAKNIQYF.